This TCR beta chain is from a study of T cell repertoires in cytomegalovirus infection. This clonotype showed up just a few times. TCRdb reprocessed the reads with MiXCR, giving one entry per CDR3 protein. This table has around 490,000 distinct CDR3 sequences, less than 30% appearing once. CDR3 length equals 14 residues. Germline values: CDR1 MNHNS, CDR2 SASEGT. V gave up 5 bases and J gave up 5 bases, with 15 bases separating them. This TCR derives from a human donor in good health (CMV status not recorded). Some clones in this sample may be carry-over from other donors' samples. The source material was PBMCs. This chain joins TRBV6-1 and TRBJ1-2, with D perhaps matching TRBD1 (5 bases). Written as DNA, the CDR3 is TGTGCCAGCAGTTATGGGCTGGCAGGGTATGGCTACACCTTC. Translation gives CASSYGLAGYGYTF.